These 23 T cell receptor beta chains were sequenced from one sample in a study of CD8 T cells in Susac syndrome. Random hexamers were used to reverse transcribe an amount of about 0.5 to 1 ug RNA. TCRdb called the immunoSEQ multiplex PCR reads again in MiXCR, with one record for every CDR3 protein. Of about 52,000 distinct CDR3 sequences listed, roughly 93% are singletons. Material: CD8+ T cells from PBMCs. The source is a human donor with multiple sclerosis.

V is TRBV2 and J is TRBJ2-1; 8 bases align to TRBD2. The junction had 7 bases not matched to a gene; V was cut back by 10 bases and J by 8 bases. This CDR3 is 12 amino acids long. Germline-derived CDR1 and CDR2 are SNHLY and FYNNEI. The CDR3 spells CATGGVIDEQFF. Here the CDR3 DNA reads TGTGCCACGGGGGGGGTGATCGATGAGCAGTTCTTC.

The chain recombines TRBV7-9 with TRBJ2-7, with D possibly matching TRBD1 (5 bases). CDR1 and CDR2 (germline): SEHNR, FQNEAQ (reference sequence). Trimming took 2 bases from V and 3 from J, leaving 17 bases between them. CDR3 length equals 16 residues. For the CDR3, the DNA is TGTGCCAGCAGCTTAACCGACAGAGGCCCCCTCTACGAGCAGTACTTC. It codes for CASSLTDRGPLYEQYF.

The chain employs TRBV12-3 or TRBV12-4 and TRBJ1-5; TRBD1 aligns across 9 bases. The length of the CDR3 is 18 residues. V was clipped by 5 bases and J by 0 bases; unmatched bases: 11. The CDR3: CASSPQTPQGASNQPQHF. CDR3 coding DNA: TGTGCCAGCAGTCCTCAGACGCCACAGGGGGCTAGCAATCAGCCCCAGCATTTT.

This sequence joins TRBV13 and TRBJ2-1; TRBD1 matches 7 bases. V trimming: 5 bases; J trimming: 5 bases; junction bases outside the gene matches: 15. The CDR3 covers 17 residues. The germline V gene has CDR1 PRHDT and CDR2 FYEKMQ (reference sequence). The CDR3 bases are TGTGCCAGCAGCGCAGTCACAGGGGTTCTCCATCACAATGAGCAGTTCTTC. Encoded protein: CASSAVTGVLHHNEQFF. Drawing the rest from reference TRBV13 and TRBJ2-1, the complete variable domain is AAGVIQSPRHLIKEKRETATLKCYPIPRHDTVYWYQQGPGQDPQFLISFYEKMQSDKGSIPDRFSAQQFSDYHSELNMSSLELGDSALYFCASSAVTGVLHHNEQFFGPGTRLTVL.

This sequence joins TRBV7-9 and TRBJ1-6; weak D call: TRBD1 (6 bases). V dropped 5 bases and J dropped 10 bases, with 12 bases sitting between them. The V gene's germline CDR1 is SEHNR and CDR2 FQNEAQ (reference sequence). This CDR3 has 13 residues. The CDR3 sequence is CASSPGTLSPLHF. CDR3 sequence (DNA): TGTGCCAGCAGCCCCGGGACACTATCACCCCTCCACTTT.

CDR3 nucleotides: TGTGCCAGCAGACGGACGGGGACCGAGCAGTACTTC. This sequence encodes CASRRTGTEQYF. The chain carries TRBV6-1 and TRBJ2-7; D might be TRBD1 or TRBD2, each matching 5 bases. The V gene lost 6 bases and the J gene lost 6 bases, with 12 bases spanning the gap. There are 12 residues in the CDR3. Germline V gives CDR1 MNHNS, CDR2 SASEGT.

The CDR3 is CASQTVGLPMLETQYF. CDR3 DNA: TGTGCCAGCCAGACCGTCGGGCTGCCGATGTTGGAGACCCAGTACTTC. The chain uses TRBV3-1 and TRBJ2-5; the D is unclear. Per the germline V gene, CDR1 is LGHDT and CDR2 is YNNKEL (reference sequence). There are 16 residues in the CDR3. V lost 8 bases, J lost 5 bases, and 24 bases lay in between.

This chain connects TRBV2 to TRBJ2-7; D is ambiguous. Germline V gene lookup returns CDR1 SNHLY and CDR2 FYNNEI. The CDR3 extends over 13 amino acids. Between the trimmed V and J ends, which lost 3 bases and 2 bases, there was a span of 8 bases. This chain's CDR3 is CASSETATYEQYF. CDR3 bases: TGTGCCAGCAGTGAGACGGCGACCTACGAGCAGTACTTC.

The rearrangement joins TRBV19 to TRBJ1-5, with D possibly being TRBD1 (6 bases). Germline assignment: CDR1 LNHDA and CDR2 SQIVND (reference sequence). The CDR3 covers 16 residues. Between the trimmed V and J ends, which lost 0 bases and 1 base, there was a span of 10 bases. CDR3 region: CASSIEGGASNQPQHF. DNA of the CDR3: TGTGCCAGTAGTATAGAGGGGGGGGCCAGCAATCAGCCCCAGCATTTT.

This clonotype came up once. The chain combines TRBV6-1 with TRBJ1-1; 9 bases line up with TRBD1. Germline CDR1 and CDR2: MNHNS and SASEGT. With 3 bases clipped from V and 5 bases from J, the junction kept 13 bases outside the gene matches. The CDR3 is made up of 17 amino acids. The CDR3 loop is CASSDSLGTGPGTEAFF. CDR3 DNA sequence: TGTGCCAGCAGTGATAGTCTAGGGACAGGGCCTGGGACTGAAGCTTTCTTT.

The chain couples TRBV3-1 to TRBJ2-5; 7 bases align to TRBD1. The germline gives CDR1 LGHDT, CDR2 YNNKEL (reference sequence). The CDR3 spans 16 residues. The ends lost 1 base at V and 2 bases at J; junction bases unmatched: 7. The DNA for the CDR3 is TGTGCCAGCAGCCAAGCAGGACAGGTTATACAAGAGACCCAGTACTTC. Translating it yields CASSQAGQVIQETQYF.

The chain has TRBV5-4 and TRBJ1-1, with D possibly matching TRBD1 (6 bases). V dropped 5 bases and J dropped 7 bases, with 12 bases sitting between them. Looked up from germline, CDR1 is SGHNT and CDR2 is YYREEE (reference sequence). The CDR3 totals 12 residues. The DNA for the CDR3 is TGTGCCAGCAGACAGGGAGCGTTTGAAGCTTTCTTT. Protein product: CASRQGAFEAFF. Together with reference TRBV5-4 and TRBJ1-1, the CDR3 gives the full variable domain: ETGVTQSPTHLIKTRGQQVTLRCSSQSGHNTVSWYQQALGQGPQFIFQYYREEENGRGNFPPRFSGLQFPNYSSELNVNALELDDSALYLCASRQGAFEAFFGQGTRLTVV.

V and J are TRBV2 and TRBJ1-1, with unresolved D. This CDR3 has 12 amino acids. The germline V gene encodes CDR1 SNHLY and CDR2 FYNNEI. The V and J ends lost 7 bases and 4 bases respectively, with 10 bases between them. The CDR3 DNA reads TGTGCCAGCATAACAGCCCTCACTGAAGCTTTCTTT. It yields the protein CASITALTEAFF.

The CDR3 DNA follows: TGTGCCAGCAGCTCGGTAGCGGGGGCGACGAACGAGCAGTACTTC. It codes for CASSSVAGATNEQYF. The rearrangement links TRBV7-9 to TRBJ2-7; TRBD2 agrees at 9 bases. The V gene's germline CDR1 is SEHNR and CDR2 FQNEAQ (reference sequence). Trimming cost V 4 bases and J 5 bases; bases outside gene matches: 9. CDR3 length: 15 amino acids. Drawing the rest from reference TRBV7-9 and TRBJ2-7, the complete variable domain is DTGVSQNPRHKITKRGQNVTFRCDPISEHNRLYWYRQTLGQGPEFLTYFQNEAQLEKSRLLSDRFSAERPKGSFSTLEIQRTEQGDSAMYLCASSSVAGATNEQYFGPGTRLTVT.

The rearrangement links TRBV19 to TRBJ2-1; 10 bases match TRBD2. This CDR3 has 13 residues. CDR1 and CDR2 (germline): LNHDA, SQIVND (reference sequence). Losses at the gene ends were 9 bases for V and 4 bases for J; bases not matched to a gene: 3. The CDR3 protein is CASASGGYNEQFF. CDR3 nucleotides: TGTGCCAGCGCTAGCGGGGGTTACAATGAGCAGTTCTTC.

Only a few counts were recorded for this clonotype. The CDR3 nucleotides read TGTGCCAGCAGCTTAGTAGGGCAGGGAATACTCCGCCGCACAGATACGCAGTATTTT. Translating it yields CASSLVGQGILRRTDTQYF. The genes are TRBV11-1 and TRBJ2-3; tentative D call: TRBD1 (5 bases). CDR1 and CDR2 (germline): SGHAT, FQDESV (reference sequence). This CDR3 spans 19 amino acids. V lost 1 base and J lost 1, with 21 bases in between.

J is TRBJ1-4 and V is TRBV25-1, with D uncertain. The CDR3 is made up of 14 amino acids. V dropped 1 base and J dropped 7 bases, with 10 bases sitting between them. Germline CDR1 MGHDK, CDR2 SYGVNS. CDR3 DNA sequence: TGTGCCAGCAGTGAATCGGGATCGGGTGAAAAACTGTTTTTT. Translated, it gives CASSESGSGEKLFF.

The V and J genes are TRBV19 and TRBJ1-2; perhaps TRBD1 as D (5 bases). The ends were cut back, 1 base at V and 8 bases at J, with 11 bases in the middle. This CDR3 region has 13 residues. Germline V gives CDR1 LNHDA, CDR2 SQIVND (reference sequence). This CDR3 reads CASSIGGAAGYTF. CDR3 DNA sequence: TGTGCCAGTAGTATAGGAGGGGCGGCCGGCTACACCTTC.

The chain recombines TRBV20-1 with TRBJ2-7; 9 bases agree with TRBD2. This CDR3 is 16 amino acids long. CDR1 and CDR2 (germline): DFQATT, SNEGSKA (reference sequence). The V and J ends lost 0 bases and 3 bases, in that order; junction bases with no gene match: 9. The CDR3 is CSARDRLAATFYEQYF. The DNA of the CDR3 is TGCAGTGCTAGAGACCGACTAGCGGCCACCTTCTACGAGCAGTACTTC.

The chain has TRBV29-1 and TRBJ2-7; D perhaps matches TRBD1 (6 bases). There are 15 residues in the CDR3. V dropped 2 bases and J dropped 5 bases, with 19 bases sitting between them. CDR1 is SQVTM and CDR2 is ANQGSEA in the germline V gene. DNA of the CDR3: TGCAGCGTTGAATTTAAGGGGGTTAATGACCACGAGCAGTACTTC. This codes for CSVEFKGVNDHEQYF.

V usage is TRBV27 and J usage is TRBJ1-2; 9 bases match TRBD1. V lost 4 bases and J lost 5; bases outside the gene matches: 8. Germline CDR1 reads MNHEY; CDR2 reads SMNVEV (reference sequence). The CDR3 runs to 15 residues. CDR3 amino acids: CASSSGTGYRYGYTF. For the CDR3, the DNA is TGTGCCAGCAGTTCGGGGACAGGGTATAGATATGGCTACACCTTC.

This clonotype came up once. The V gene is TRBV28, the J gene TRBJ2-7; D call uncertain. The germline V and J ends were trimmed by 5 bases and 2 bases, with 16 bases remaining between them. The CDR3 sequence is 15 residues long. CDR1 and CDR2 (germline): MDHEN, SYDVKM. DNA for the CDR3: TGTGCCAGCAGTCAACGACGGGTAGGAACCTACGAGCAGTACTTC. Protein sequence: CASSQRRVGTYEQYF.

This clonotype appeared a single time. The chain uses TRBV9 and TRBJ1-2; the D is unclear. The CDR3 sequence is 16 residues long. Germline V gene sequence: CDR1 SGDLS, CDR2 YYNGEE. The germline V and J ends were trimmed by 3 bases and 0 bases, with 15 bases remaining between them. In nucleotides, the CDR3 is TGTGCCAGCAGCGCTCCCGAGGCAGTCGCTAACTATGGCTACACCTTC. This gives the protein CASSAPEAVANYGYTF. The entire variable domain, with the rest obtained from reference TRBV9 and TRBJ1-2, is as follows: DSGVTQTPKHLITATGQRVTLRCSPRSGDLSVYWYQQSLDQGLQFLIQYYNGEERAKGNILERFSAQQFPDLHSELNLSSLELGDSALYFCASSAPEAVANYGYTFGSGTRLTVV.